This section outlines one T cell receptor beta chain sequence together with its context. The entry originates in a study of blood T cell repertoires in COVID-19. On the study more broadly: Acute and convalescent COVID-19 specimens originated in the United States, Italy and Spain. Sample material is recorded as cDNA or gDNA derived from T cells, B-cell-depleted T cells, or PBMCs.

Study processing details: Reference gene primer amplification in the assay estimated nucleated cell counts. The table came from immunoSEQ multiplex PCR; TCRdb's copy has only in-frame clones and leaves some out. That table is the source of V, J and clone size, and D and trimming were worked out from the DNA. The sample records over 90,000 clones, more than 85% being singletons. Trimming took off 0 bases at V and 5 bases at J, with 13 bases between the two ends. This CDR3 has 15 amino acids. From germline, CDR1 is LGHDT and CDR2 YNNKEL (reference sequence). This sequence was found in a human donor in a cohort sampled during active COVID-19. The chain recombines TRBV3-1 (or the pseudogene TRBV3-2) with TRBJ1-2; no clear D gene. Sequenced: peripheral blood. The CDR3, as DNA: TGTGCCAGCAGCCAAGATAGGCGGGTAGGATATGGCTACACCTTC. It yields the protein CASSQDRRVGYGYTF.